What follows are 30 T cell receptor beta chains derived from one specimen sequenced in a study of Ad26.COV2.S vaccination and SARS-CoV-2 variants. Treatment noted: approximately 18 received Ad26.COV2.S at low or high dose, single or two shots; several received placebo; per-sample allocation not given. Sampling was performed 63 days after the first vaccine or placebo injection. This table comes from immunoSEQ multiplex PCR, and its TCRdb copy is limited to in-frame clones, with some not included. The repertoire includes approximately 300,000 clones, approximately 86% of them detected once, and 2% to 2.5% sits in the top ten. Here the sequenced sample was peripheral blood, taken in a trial of Ad26.COV2.S vaccine versus placebo. Source of these receptors: a person between 18 and 60 years old who received the Ad26.COV2.S COVID-19 vaccine or a placebo.

CDR3 amino acids: CAWSVQGGSYTF. CDR3 in DNA: TGTGCCTGGAGTGTACAGGGGGGGAGCTACACCTTC. This rearrangement joins TRBV30 to TRBJ1-2; TRBD1 matches 8 bases. Germline CDR1 is GTSNPN and CDR2 is SVGIG (reference sequence). The CDR3 sequence is 12 residues long. V lost 0 bases and J lost 9; bases outside the gene matches: 3.

The rearrangement uses TRBV9 and TRBJ1-2; D is uncertain. Germline V lookup: CDR1 SGDLS, CDR2 YYNGEE. The CDR3 runs to 13 residues. Trimming removed 6 bases from V and 8 bases from J, with 17 bases in between. The CDR3 reads CASNKPSEGGYTF. The CDR3 DNA reads as TGTGCCAGCAATAAACCAAGCGAGGGAGGCTACACCTTC.

This clone was picked up a small number of times. The rearrangement links TRBV6-1 to TRBJ1-4; D is undetermined. CDR3 size: 17 residues. V dropped 1 base and J dropped 0 bases, with 12 bases sitting between them. Germline CDR1 is MNHNS and CDR2 is SASEGT. CDR3 in amino acids: CASSEGAFVATNEKLFF. DNA for the CDR3: TGTGCCAGCAGTGAAGGAGCGTTTGTGGCAACTAATGAAAAACTGTTTTTT.

The V and J genes are TRBV5-6 and TRBJ2-5, with a weak D call TRBD1 (6 bases). V dropped 0 bases and J dropped 4 bases, with 7 bases sitting between them. This CDR3 spans 13 amino acids. Germline V lookup: CDR1 SGHDT, CDR2 YYEEEE. The CDR3 loop is CASSLVRGETQYF. The CDR3 DNA reads TGTGCCAGCAGCTTGGTCAGGGGAGAGACCCAGTACTTC.

The sample holds a few counts of this clone. J is TRBJ1-4 and V is TRBV2, with D hard to call. Trimming left V 2 bases short and J 2 bases short, with 9 bases between. Looked up from germline, CDR1 is SNHLY and CDR2 is FYNNEI. The length of the CDR3 is 15 residues. This CDR3 reads CASSERGQTNEKLFF. The CDR3 DNA reads as TGTGCCAGCAGTGAACGTGGGCAGACTAATGAAAAACTGTTTTTT.

The V gene is TRBV4-1, the J gene TRBJ1-2; D gene unclear. V was cut by 0 bases and J by 2 bases, with 7 bases left in between. The CDR3 runs 14 residues. Germline CDR1 is MGHRA and CDR2 is YSYEKL. This chain's CDR3 is CASSQEAANYGYTF. The CDR3, as DNA: TGCGCCAGCAGCCAAGAGGCGGCGAACTATGGCTACACCTTC.

This rearrangement joins TRBV7-9 to TRBJ2-7; 10 nucleotides align to TRBD1. Germline loops: CDR1 SEHNR, CDR2 FQNEAQ (reference sequence). The CDR3 loop spans 14 amino acids. With V trimmed by 6 bases and J by 3 bases, 5 bases remained unmatched. The CDR3 is CASRGTGDYYEQYF. CDR3 sequence (DNA): TGTGCCAGCAGAGGGACAGGGGACTACTACGAGCAGTACTTC.

Concerning this clone: A much larger clone differs from this one at a single base, so this may be a read error. The chain employs TRBV6-4 and TRBJ2-2, with 11 nucleotides matching TRBD2. The V gene's germline CDR1 is MRHNA and CDR2 SNTAGT. CDR3 length equals 15 residues. Unmatched junction bases numbered 0, after V lost 3 bases and J lost 3 bases. The chain's CDR3 is CASSELAGDTGELFF. CDR3 bases: TGTGCCAGCAGTGAACTAGCGGGAGACACCGGGGAGCTGTTTTTT.

The chain couples TRBV4-1 to TRBJ1-4; D possibly corresponds to TRBD1 (5 bases). The ends were cut back, 1 base at V and 3 bases at J, with 12 bases in the middle. In germline, CDR1 is MGHRA, CDR2 YSYEKL. The CDR3 contains 16 residues. This CDR3 is CASSQVLGHPNEKLFF. The CDR3 coding sequence is TGCGCCAGCAGCCAAGTGCTTGGACACCCTAATGAAAAACTGTTTTTT.

The chain has TRBV2 and TRBJ1-2; D possibly corresponds to TRBD1 (6 bases). Germline V gene sequence: CDR1 SNHLY, CDR2 FYNNEI. Trimming took off 5 bases at V and 3 bases at J, with 13 bases between the two ends. This CDR3 is 14 amino acids long. This chain's CDR3 is CASSNPDSHYGYTF. The CDR3 region has the DNA TGTGCCAGCAGTAACCCGGACAGTCACTATGGCTACACCTTC.

CDR3 region: CASSLPILGSYTF. In DNA, the CDR3 is TGTGCCAGCAGCTTACCCATCCTGGGGAGCTACACCTTC. The gene calls are TRBV7-2 and TRBJ1-2; D not resolved. The length of the CDR3 is 13 residues. V lost 2 bases, J lost 9 bases, and 13 bases lay in between. CDR1 and CDR2 (germline): SGHTA, FQGNSA.

The J gene is TRBJ2-7, the V gene TRBV6-5, with unresolved D. Trimming took 5 bases from V and 5 from J, leaving 7 bases between them. The CDR3 contains 11 residues. Germline-derived CDR1 and CDR2 are MNHEY and SVGAGI. This CDR3 reads CASSLRDEQYF. CDR3 in DNA: TGTGCCAGCAGTCTTAGGGACGAGCAGTACTTC.

In this sample, this clone turned up once. J is TRBJ2-5 and V is TRBV3-1 (or the pseudogene TRBV3-2), with 9 bases identical to TRBD2. The CDR3 extends over 17 amino acids. J gave up 5 bases and V 2 bases, and 12 bases lay outside the gene matches. Germline CDR1 LGHDT, CDR2 YNNKEL (reference sequence). Written as DNA, the CDR3 is TGTGCCAGCAGCCAAAAACCAAAATTAGCGGGGGCGGAGACCCAGTACTTC. As protein: CASSQKPKLAGAETQYF.

The chain has TRBV3-1 (or the pseudogene TRBV3-2) and TRBJ1-2, with TRBD1 identical over 9 bases. Germline lookup yields CDR1 LGHDT and CDR2 YNNKEL (reference sequence). The V gene end was trimmed by 0 bases and the J gene end by 6 bases; junction bases not matched to a gene: 14. The length of the CDR3 is 18 residues. CDR3 region: CASSQDGTGPRAVDGYTF. For the CDR3, the DNA is TGTGCCAGCAGCCAAGATGGGACAGGGCCTAGGGCTGTGGATGGCTACACCTTC.

In this sample, this clone turned up a few times. The rearrangement uses TRBV24-1 and TRBJ2-2; D perhaps matches TRBD2 (6 bases). The V and J ends lost 8 bases and 3 bases respectively, with 9 bases between them. The V gene's germline CDR1 is KGHDR and CDR2 SFDVKD. The CDR3 runs 13 residues. This chain's CDR3 is CATTGTHTGELFF. DNA of the CDR3: TGTGCCACCACAGGGACTCACACCGGGGAGCTGTTTTTT.

The chain has TRBV5-1 and TRBJ2-7; D not resolved. The germline V gene encodes CDR1 SGHRS and CDR2 YFSETQ. The V end was cut by 0 bases, the J end by 3 bases, with 10 bases between. The CDR3 has 14 residues. CDR3 nucleotides: TGCGCCAGCAGCTTGGCCCCCAGGAACTACGAGCAGTACTTC. It translates to CASSLAPRNYEQYF.

V and J are TRBV19 and TRBJ2-1; possible D gene TRBD1, 6 bases. The CDR3 sequence is 14 residues long. The V end lost 3 bases, the J end lost 10 bases, and 16 bases lay between the germline ends. Looked up from germline, CDR1 is LNHDA and CDR2 is SQIVND (reference sequence). The CDR3 nucleotides are TGTGCCAGTAGTATCTCTTGGACAGATGGCGAGCAGTTCTTC. Translating it yields CASSISWTDGEQFF.

This clone came up once. The sample has other DNA sequences that encode this CDR3 too. The chain employs TRBV24-1 and TRBJ2-7; D gene ambiguous. V lost 4 bases and J 1 base, leaving 7 bases between the germline ends. This CDR3 comprises 13 residues. Per germline, CDR1 KGHDR and CDR2 SFDVKD. CDR3 in amino acids: CATSDPGSYEQYF. The CDR3 nucleotides read TGTGCCACCAGTGACCCCGGATCCTACGAGCAGTACTTC.

CDR3 loop: CASSLRPGQGIEQYF. CDR3 sequence (DNA): TGCGCCAGCAGCTTGCGGCCTGGACAGGGGATCGAGCAGTACTTC. The V call is TRBV5-1, the J call TRBJ2-7; 9 bases align to TRBD1. With 1 base clipped from V and 6 bases from J, the junction kept 8 bases outside the gene matches. The CDR3 loop spans 15 amino acids. Per the germline V gene, CDR1 is SGHRS and CDR2 is YFSETQ.

The chain links TRBV28 to TRBJ2-7, with 8 bases lining up with TRBD1. With V trimmed by 6 bases and J by 7 bases, 20 bases remained unmatched. The CDR3 length is 17 residues. Germline V CDR1 and CDR2: MDHEN, SYDVKM. CDR3 sequence: CASSLPVGAGGSREQYF. Here the CDR3 DNA reads TGTGCCAGCAGCCTCCCCGTCGGGGCAGGGGGCTCTCGGGAGCAGTACTTC.

The chain recombines TRBV5-1 with TRBJ2-3; 15 nucleotides align to TRBD2. Germline CDR1 SGHRS, CDR2 YFSETQ. The CDR3 totals 17 residues. With V trimmed by 3 bases and J by 3 bases, 5 bases remained unmatched. The CDR3 sequence: CASSSRTSGGATDTQYF. The CDR3, as DNA: TGCGCCAGCAGCTCCCGGACTAGCGGGGGGGCAACAGATACGCAGTATTTT.

This clone was detected only once. CDR3 sequence (DNA): TGTGCCAGCAGTTTAAGGGGATCTCAGCCCCAGCATTTT. It translates to CASSLRGSQPQHF. The chain joins TRBV12-3 or TRBV12-4 to TRBJ1-5; D is possibly TRBD1 (5 bases). Between the trimmed V and J ends, which lost 2 bases and 6 bases, there was a span of 8 bases. The CDR3 extends over 13 amino acids.

J is TRBJ1-1 and V is TRBV6-5, with a possible D match to TRBD1 (5 bases). V was pared by 6 bases and J by 11 bases, with 19 bases between. Germline V lookup: CDR1 MNHEY, CDR2 SVGAGI. This CDR3 spans 13 amino acids. In DNA, the CDR3 is TGTGCCAGCAGCGGGGCGTTAGGCTCCCCGGCTTTCTTT. It translates to CASSGALGSPAFF.

The chain is built from TRBV30 and TRBJ2-6; D not resolved. Germline V gene lookup returns CDR1 GTSNPN and CDR2 SVGIG (reference sequence). The CDR3 covers 13 residues. Trimming left V 4 bases short and J 0 bases short, with 4 bases between. This CDR3 is CAWKVSGANVLTF. CDR3 DNA: TGTGCCTGGAAGGTCTCTGGGGCCAACGTCCTGACTTTC.

V and J are TRBV6-6 and TRBJ1-5; D unresolved. Germline V gene data show CDR1 as MNHNY and CDR2 as SVGAGI (reference sequence). This CDR3 is built from 15 residues. Trimming took 5 bases from V and 0 from J, leaving 11 bases between them. CDR3 coding DNA: TGTGCCAGCAGTGCCCAGTTAAATAGCAATCAGCCCCAGCATTTT. It yields the protein CASSAQLNSNQPQHF.

The chain links TRBV3-1 (or the pseudogene TRBV3-2) to TRBJ2-5; TRBD2 matches at 8 bases. The CDR3 is 14 amino acids. The germline CDR1 and CDR2 sequences are LGHDT and YNNKEL (reference sequence). The V segment lost 4 bases and the J segment 5 bases; nucleotides outside the gene matches: 6. The CDR3 here is CASSLRTGGETQYF. The DNA for the CDR3 is TGTGCCAGCAGCCTTAGAACGGGGGGGGAGACCCAGTACTTC.

The chain couples TRBV6-5 to TRBJ1-2; D is ambiguous. The V and J ends lost 1 base and 2 bases respectively, with 5 bases between them. Looked up from germline, CDR1 is MNHEY and CDR2 is SVGAGI. The CDR3 extends over 13 amino acids. The CDR3 region is CASSYFGNYGYTF. For the CDR3, the DNA is TGTGCCAGCAGTTACTTTGGAAACTATGGCTACACCTTC.

V and J are TRBV5-1 and TRBJ2-2; 7 bases agree with TRBD2. The germline V gene has CDR1 SGHRS and CDR2 YFSETQ. The CDR3 has 15 amino acids. V lost 0 bases, J lost 6 bases, and 5 bases stayed unmatched. For the CDR3, the DNA is TGCGCCAGCAGCTTGGGCGGGGGACCCGCCGGGGAGCTGTTTTTT. It is translated as CASSLGGGPAGELFF.

The CDR3 DNA is TGTGCCAGCAGCCAAGCTCAGGGTACCGGGGAGCTGTTTTTT. Translation gives CASSQAQGTGELFF. This rearrangement joins TRBV3-1 (or the pseudogene TRBV3-2) to TRBJ2-2; D is perhaps TRBD1 (5 bases). The CDR3 consists of 14 residues. The V gene's germline CDR1 is LGHDT and CDR2 YNNKEL (reference sequence). V dropped 1 base and J dropped 5 bases, with 8 bases sitting between them.

This clone occurred a few times. This chain links TRBV25-1 with TRBJ1-2, with 10 bases lining up with TRBD1. This CDR3 spans 14 amino acids. Germline V gives CDR1 MGHDK, CDR2 SYGVNS. J was trimmed by 7 bases and V by 4 bases; bases with no gene match: 6. The CDR3 loop is CASSAGQGMTGYTF. In DNA, the CDR3 is TGTGCCAGCAGTGCGGGACAGGGGATGACTGGCTACACCTTC.